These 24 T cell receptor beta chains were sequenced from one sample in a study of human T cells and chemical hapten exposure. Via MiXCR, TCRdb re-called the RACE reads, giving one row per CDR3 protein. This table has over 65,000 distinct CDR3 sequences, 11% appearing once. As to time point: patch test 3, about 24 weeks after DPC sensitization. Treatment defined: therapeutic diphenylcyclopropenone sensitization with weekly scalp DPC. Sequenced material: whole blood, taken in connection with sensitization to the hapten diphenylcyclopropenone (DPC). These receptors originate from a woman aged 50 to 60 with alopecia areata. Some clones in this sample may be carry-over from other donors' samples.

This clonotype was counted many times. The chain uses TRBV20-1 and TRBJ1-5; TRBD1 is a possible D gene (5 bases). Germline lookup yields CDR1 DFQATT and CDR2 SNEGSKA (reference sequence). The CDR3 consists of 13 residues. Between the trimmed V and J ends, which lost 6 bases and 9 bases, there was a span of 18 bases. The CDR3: CSAPGGGLGPQHF. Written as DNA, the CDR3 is TGCAGTGCCCCGGGGGGAGGGTTAGGGCCCCAGCATTTT.

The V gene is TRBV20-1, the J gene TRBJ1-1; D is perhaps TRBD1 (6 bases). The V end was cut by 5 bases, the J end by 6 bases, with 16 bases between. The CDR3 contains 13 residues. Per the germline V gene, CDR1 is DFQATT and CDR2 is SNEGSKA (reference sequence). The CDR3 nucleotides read TGCAGTGCTTCGGGGGCCAGGGACCCTGAAGCTTTCTTT. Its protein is CSASGARDPEAFF.

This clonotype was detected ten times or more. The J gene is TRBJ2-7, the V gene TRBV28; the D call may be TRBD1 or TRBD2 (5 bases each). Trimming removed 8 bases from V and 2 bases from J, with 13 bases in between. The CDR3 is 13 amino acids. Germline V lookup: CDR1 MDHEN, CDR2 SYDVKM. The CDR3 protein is CASEGFPPYEQYF. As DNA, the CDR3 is TGTGCCAGCGAGGGGTTTCCGCCCTACGAGCAGTACTTC.

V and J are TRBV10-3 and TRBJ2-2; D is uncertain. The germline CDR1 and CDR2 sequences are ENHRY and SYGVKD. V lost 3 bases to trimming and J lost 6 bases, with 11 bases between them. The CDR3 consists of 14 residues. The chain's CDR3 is CAISEHDPAGELFF. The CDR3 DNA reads TGTGCCATCAGTGAACACGACCCCGCCGGGGAGCTGTTTTTT.

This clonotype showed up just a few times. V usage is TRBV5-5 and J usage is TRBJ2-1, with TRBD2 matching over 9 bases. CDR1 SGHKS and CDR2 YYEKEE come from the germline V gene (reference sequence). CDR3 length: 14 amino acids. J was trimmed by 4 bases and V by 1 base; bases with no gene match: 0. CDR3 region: CASSLTSGYNEQFF. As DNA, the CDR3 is TGTGCCAGCAGCTTGACTAGCGGGTACAATGAGCAGTTCTTC.

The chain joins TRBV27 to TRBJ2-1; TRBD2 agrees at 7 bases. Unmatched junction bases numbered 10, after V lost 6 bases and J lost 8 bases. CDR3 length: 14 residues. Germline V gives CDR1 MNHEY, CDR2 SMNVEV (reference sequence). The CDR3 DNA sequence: TGTGCCAGCAGCCAATTGGGAGGGATTGATGAGCAGTTCTTC. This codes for CASSQLGGIDEQFF.

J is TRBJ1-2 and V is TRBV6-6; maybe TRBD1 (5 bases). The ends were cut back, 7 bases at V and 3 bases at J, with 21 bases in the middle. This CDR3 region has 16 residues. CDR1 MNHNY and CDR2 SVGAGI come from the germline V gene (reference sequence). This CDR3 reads CASTLNPPGRDYGYTF. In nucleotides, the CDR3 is TGTGCCAGCACCTTAAACCCTCCGGGCAGGGACTATGGCTACACCTTC.

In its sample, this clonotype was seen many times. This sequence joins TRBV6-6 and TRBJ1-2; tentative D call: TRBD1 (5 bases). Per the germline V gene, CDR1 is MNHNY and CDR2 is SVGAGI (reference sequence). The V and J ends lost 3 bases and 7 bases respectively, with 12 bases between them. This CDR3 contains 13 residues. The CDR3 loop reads CASSYAGQRGYTF. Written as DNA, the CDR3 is TGTGCCAGCAGTTATGCAGGACAACGTGGCTACACCTTC.

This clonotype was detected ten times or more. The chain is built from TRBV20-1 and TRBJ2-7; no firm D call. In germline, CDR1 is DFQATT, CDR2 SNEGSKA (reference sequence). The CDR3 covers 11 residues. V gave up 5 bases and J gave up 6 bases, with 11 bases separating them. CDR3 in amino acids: CSALTPREQYF. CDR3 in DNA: TGCAGTGCTCTTACACCCCGCGAGCAGTACTTC.

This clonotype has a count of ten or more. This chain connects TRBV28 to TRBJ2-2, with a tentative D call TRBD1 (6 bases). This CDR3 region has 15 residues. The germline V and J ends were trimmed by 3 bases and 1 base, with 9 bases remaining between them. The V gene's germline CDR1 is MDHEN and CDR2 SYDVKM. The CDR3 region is CASSFLTGNTGELFF. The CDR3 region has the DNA TGTGCCAGCAGTTTCCTGACAGGGAACACCGGGGAGCTGTTTTTT.

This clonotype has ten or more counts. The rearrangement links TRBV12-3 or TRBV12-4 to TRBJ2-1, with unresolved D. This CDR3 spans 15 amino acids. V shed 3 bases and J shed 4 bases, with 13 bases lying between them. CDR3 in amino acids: CASSFLSVVYNEQFF. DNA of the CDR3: TGTGCCAGCAGTTTCCTATCCGTCGTATACAATGAGCAGTTCTTC.

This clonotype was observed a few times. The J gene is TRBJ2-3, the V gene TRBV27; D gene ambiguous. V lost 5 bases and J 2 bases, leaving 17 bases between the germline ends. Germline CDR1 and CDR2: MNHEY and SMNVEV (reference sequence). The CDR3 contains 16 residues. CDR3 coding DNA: TGTGCCAGCAGTCCCCGGGCAAACGGGCTCACAGATACGCAGTATTTT. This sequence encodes CASSPRANGLTDTQYF.

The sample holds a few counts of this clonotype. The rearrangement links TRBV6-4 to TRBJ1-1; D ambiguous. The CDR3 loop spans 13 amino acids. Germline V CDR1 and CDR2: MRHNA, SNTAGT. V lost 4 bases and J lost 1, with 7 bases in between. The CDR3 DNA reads TGTGCCAGCAGTGCTTACGGGAACACTGAAGCTTTCTTT. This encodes CASSAYGNTEAFF.

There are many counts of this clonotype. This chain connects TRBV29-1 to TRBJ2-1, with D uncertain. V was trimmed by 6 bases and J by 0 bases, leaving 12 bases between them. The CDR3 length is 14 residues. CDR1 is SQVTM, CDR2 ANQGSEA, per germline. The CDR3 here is CSVADTRSYNEQFF. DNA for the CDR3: TGCAGCGTGGCTGACACCCGCTCCTACAATGAGCAGTTCTTC.

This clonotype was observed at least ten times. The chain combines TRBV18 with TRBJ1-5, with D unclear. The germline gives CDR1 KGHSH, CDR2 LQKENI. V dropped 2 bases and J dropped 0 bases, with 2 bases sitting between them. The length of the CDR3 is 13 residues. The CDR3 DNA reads TGTGCCAGCTCACCAAATAGCAATCAGCCCCAGCATTTT. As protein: CASSPNSNQPQHF.

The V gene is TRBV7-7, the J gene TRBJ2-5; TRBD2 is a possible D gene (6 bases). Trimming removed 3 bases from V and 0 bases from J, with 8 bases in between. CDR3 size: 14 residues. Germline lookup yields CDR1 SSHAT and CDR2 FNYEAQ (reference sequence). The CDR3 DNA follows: TGTGCCAGCAGCTTCGCTAGCGACCAAGAGACCCAGTACTTC. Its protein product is CASSFASDQETQYF.

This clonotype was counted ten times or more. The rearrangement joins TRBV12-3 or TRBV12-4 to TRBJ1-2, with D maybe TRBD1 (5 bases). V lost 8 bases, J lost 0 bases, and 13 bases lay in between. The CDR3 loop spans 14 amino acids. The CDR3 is CASWGTSTNYGYTF. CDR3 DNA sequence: TGTGCCAGCTGGGGGACGAGCACTAACTATGGCTACACCTTC.

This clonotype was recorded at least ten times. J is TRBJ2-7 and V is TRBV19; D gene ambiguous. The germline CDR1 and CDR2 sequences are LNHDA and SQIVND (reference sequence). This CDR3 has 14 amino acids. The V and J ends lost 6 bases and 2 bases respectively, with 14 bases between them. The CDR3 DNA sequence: TGTGCCAGTAGCACCCGGACCGCTCCCTACGAGCAGTACTTC. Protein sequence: CASSTRTAPYEQYF.

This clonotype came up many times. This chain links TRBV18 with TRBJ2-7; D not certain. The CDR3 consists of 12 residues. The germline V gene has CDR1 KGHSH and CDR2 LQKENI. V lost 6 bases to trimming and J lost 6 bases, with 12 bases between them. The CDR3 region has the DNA TGTGCCAGCTCCGGCCCCCATCTCGAGCAGTACTTC. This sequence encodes CASSGPHLEQYF.

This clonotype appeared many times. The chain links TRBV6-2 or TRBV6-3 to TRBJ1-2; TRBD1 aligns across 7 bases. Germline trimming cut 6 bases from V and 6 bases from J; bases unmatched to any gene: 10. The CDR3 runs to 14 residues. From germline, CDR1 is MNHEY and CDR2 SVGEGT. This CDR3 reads CASRTQQGSNGYTF. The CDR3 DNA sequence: TGTGCCAGCAGGACTCAACAGGGGAGTAATGGCTACACCTTC.

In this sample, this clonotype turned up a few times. Written as DNA, the CDR3 is TGTGCCAGCAGCTTGCAGGAAGGTGTGTCTGGGGCCAACGTCCTGACTTTC. This sequence encodes CASSLQEGVSGANVLTF. V and J are TRBV5-5 and TRBJ2-6; D not certain. The CDR3 consists of 17 residues. Trimming left V 1 base short and J 1 base short, with 12 bases between. Per germline, CDR1 SGHKS and CDR2 YYEKEE (reference sequence).

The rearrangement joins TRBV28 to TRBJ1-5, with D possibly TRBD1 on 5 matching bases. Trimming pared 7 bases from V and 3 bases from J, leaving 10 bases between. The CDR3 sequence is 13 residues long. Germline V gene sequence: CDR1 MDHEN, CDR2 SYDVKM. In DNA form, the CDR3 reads TGTGCCAGCAATCGGGGACCCAATCAGCCCCAGCATTTT. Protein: CASNRGPNQPQHF.

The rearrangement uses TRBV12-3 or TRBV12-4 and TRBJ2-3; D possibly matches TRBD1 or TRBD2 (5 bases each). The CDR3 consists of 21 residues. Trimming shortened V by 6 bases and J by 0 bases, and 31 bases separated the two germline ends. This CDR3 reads CASSSVSAGWGNLASTDTQYF. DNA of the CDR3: TGTGCCAGCAGCTCTGTTTCGGCGGGCTGGGGGAACCTTGCTAGCACAGATACGCAGTATTTT.

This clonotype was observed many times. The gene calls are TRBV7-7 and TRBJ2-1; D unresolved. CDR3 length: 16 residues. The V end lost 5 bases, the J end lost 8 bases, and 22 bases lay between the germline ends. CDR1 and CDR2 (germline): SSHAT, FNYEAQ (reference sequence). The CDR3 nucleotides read TGTGCCAGCAGCGCACAAATGGTCCCCCTTCTGGATGAGCAGTTCTTC. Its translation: CASSAQMVPLLDEQFF.